A selection of T cell receptor beta chains follows, all from one sample in a study of blood T cell repertoires in COVID-19. Produced via immunoSEQ multiplex PCR; TCRdb's table is partial and in-frame only. The top ten clones hold about 1% of a sample with 390,000 or so clones, approximately 92% of them seen once. The material sequenced was PBMCs or T cells enriched from blood (not recorded which). The receptor set was obtained from a man younger than 35 who had recovered from COVID-19. Both conserved end residues are part of each CDR3. D genes are given only for firm matches. Size values are once, few and many counts, or a class for expanded clones, and some rows have none.

size: -
D: -
J: TRBJ1-6
V: TRBV7-2
DNA: TGTGCCAGCAGCTTTTCTGGCAGGGGTCGTTCACCCCTCCACTTT
CDR3: CASSFSGRGRSPLHF

size: -
D: -
J: TRBJ1-6
V: TRBV6-5
DNA: TGTGCCAGCAGGAGGGGAGGGAATTCACCCCTCCACTTT
CDR3: CASRRGGNSPLHF

size: -
D: TRBD1
J: TRBJ2-1
V: TRBV30
DNA: TGTGCCTGGAGTGTACAGGGGGCAATGGGATACAATGAGCAGTTCTTC
CDR3: CAWSVQGAMGYNEQFF

size: -
D: -
J: TRBJ2-2
V: TRBV9
DNA: TGTGCCAGCAGCGTAGGTCAGATCGGGGAGCTGTTTTTT
CDR3: CASSVGQIGELFF

size: -
D: -
J: TRBJ2-2
V: TRBV21-1
DNA: TGTGCCAGCAGCTCCAGGACTGTGAACACCGGGGAGCTGTTTTTT
CDR3: CASSSRTVNTGELFF

size: -
D: TRBD1
J: TRBJ2-1
V: TRBV10-3
DNA: TGTGCCATCAGTGAGGGTGACAGGGCGTACAATGAGCAGTTCTTC
CDR3: CAISEGDRAYNEQFF

size: few
D: TRBD1
J: TRBJ1-5
V: TRBV4-1
DNA: TGCGCCAGCAGCAAAGGGGGACAGGGTAATCAGCCCCAGCATTTT
CDR3: CASSKGGQGNQPQHF

size: -
D: TRBD2
J: TRBJ2-2
V: TRBV12-5
DNA: TGTGCTAGTGGTTTCCTACTAGCGGGGGCCCAGTTCGCGAACACCGGGGAGCTGTTTTTT
CDR3: CASGFLLAGAQFANTGELFF

size: -
D: -
J: TRBJ2-7
V: TRBV28
DNA: TGTGCCAGCACCCTAGGTGACTACGAGCAGTACTTC
CDR3: CASTLGDYEQYF

size: -
D: -
J: TRBJ2-6
V: TRBV5-1
DNA: TGCGCCAGCAGCTTTGGCGGAGGGTCTGGGGCCAACGTCCTGACTTTC
CDR3: CASSFGGGSGANVLTF

size: -
D: TRBD2
J: TRBJ2-2
V: TRBV5-1
DNA: TGCGCCAGCAGCTTTCCGTTTGCAGCGGGGGCCGGAAACACCGGGGAGCTGTTTTTT
CDR3: CASSFPFAAGAGNTGELFF

size: few
D: TRBD1
J: TRBJ2-7
V: TRBV30
DNA: TGTGCCTGGAGCCGACAGGGGGCGGTCACCTACGAGCAGTACTTC
CDR3: CAWSRQGAVTYEQYF

size: -
D: TRBD1
J: TRBJ1-1
V: TRBV5-1
DNA: TGCGCCAGCAGCTTGGCTTGGGACAGACTGAACACTGAAGCTTTCTTT
CDR3: CASSLAWDRLNTEAFF

size: once
D: -
J: TRBJ2-3
V: TRBV5-1
DNA: TGCGCCAGCAGCTCCCCCGAGGTGAATACGCAGTATTTT
CDR3: CASSSPEVNTQYF

size: -
D: TRBD2
J: TRBJ2-3
V: TRBV18
DNA: TGTGCCAGCTCAAAGGGACTAGCGGGGGGAAAAGATACGCAGTATTTT
CDR3: CASSKGLAGGKDTQYF

size: -
D: TRBD2
J: TRBJ2-7
V: TRBV29-1
DNA: TGCAGCGTCCCGGGACTAGCGGGGGAGCAGTACTTC
CDR3: CSVPGLAGEQYF

size: once
D: TRBD1
J: TRBJ2-6
V: TRBV18
DNA: TGTGCCAGCTCGCGTACCGGGACAGCTGGGGCCAACGTCCTGACTTTC
CDR3: CASSRTGTAGANVLTF

size: -
D: -
J: TRBJ1-5
V: TRBV9
DNA: TGTGCCAGCAGCGTAGGGGTCACAGGGATCCAGCATTTT
CDR3: CASSVGVTGIQHF

size: -
D: -
J: TRBJ2-2
V: TRBV5-1
DNA: TGCGCCAGCACCAAGGACGGAGGCGGGGAGCTGTTTTTT
CDR3: CASTKDGGGELFF

size: -
D: -
J: TRBJ1-4
V: TRBV27
DNA: TGTGCCAGCGGCAAAATTAATGAAAAACTGTTTTTT
CDR3: CASGKINEKLFF

size: once
D: -
J: TRBJ2-2
V: TRBV7-3
DNA: TGTGCCAGCAGCCGGACAGTATCCACCGGGGAGCTGTTTTTT
CDR3: CASSRTVSTGELFF

size: -
D: TRBD1
J: TRBJ1-2
V: TRBV3-1/TRBV3-2
DNA: TGTGCCAGCAGCCAACAAGACAGGGCTGGCTACACCTTC
CDR3: CASSQQDRAGYTF

size: -
D: TRBD1
J: TRBJ1-1
V: TRBV19
DNA: TGTGCCAGTCGAAACAGGGGGCAGAACACTGAAGCTTTCTTT
CDR3: CASRNRGQNTEAFF

size: -
D: TRBD1
J: TRBJ1-4
V: TRBV6-5
DNA: TGTGCCAGCAGCCGTACAGGGGCCGATGAAAAACTGTTTTTT
CDR3: CASSRTGADEKLFF

size: -
D: -
J: TRBJ2-7
V: TRBV2
DNA: TGTGCCAGCAGTCGAGGAGGTTACGAGCAGTACTTC
CDR3: CASSRGGYEQYF

size: -
D: -
J: TRBJ1-5
V: TRBV6-1
DNA: TGTGCCAGCAGTGAATTCGGGGGCAATCAGCCCCAGCATTTT
CDR3: CASSEFGGNQPQHF

size: once
D: -
J: TRBJ1-5
V: TRBV21-1
DNA: TGTGCCAGCAGCATCTGGCCGGGAGGAACCCAGCCCCAGCATTTT
CDR3: CASSIWPGGTQPQHF

size: -
D: TRBD2
J: TRBJ2-7
V: TRBV7-2
DNA: TGTGCCAGCAGCTCGGGACTAGCGGGAGGCGGAATATACGAGCAGTACTTC
CDR3: CASSSGLAGGGIYEQYF

size: -
D: -
J: TRBJ1-2
V: TRBV27
DNA: TGTGCCAGCAGTAGGACAGCCTACTATGGCTACACCTTC
CDR3: CASSRTAYYGYTF

size: -
D: TRBD1
J: TRBJ2-7
V: TRBV29-1
DNA: TGCAGCGTAAACAGGGGGCCTAGCGAGCAGTACTTC
CDR3: CSVNRGPSEQYF

size: -
D: TRBD1
J: TRBJ1-4
V: TRBV19
DNA: TGTGCCACCCACCGGGACAGGGGTGAAAAACTGTTTTTT
CDR3: CATHRDRGEKLFF

size: -
D: TRBD1
J: TRBJ2-4
V: TRBV7-9
DNA: TGTGCCAGCAGCTCCGACAGGGGCGCCAAAAACATTCAGTACTTC
CDR3: CASSSDRGAKNIQYF

size: -
D: TRBD1
J: TRBJ2-7
V: TRBV5-1
DNA: TGCGCCAGCAGCAACCAGGGGGCTTGGGAGCAGTACTTC
CDR3: CASSNQGAWEQYF

size: -
D: TRBD1
J: TRBJ1-6
V: TRBV3-1/TRBV3-2
DNA: TGTGCCAGCAGCCTGGGCAGGGGGGTTAATTCACCCCTCCACTTT
CDR3: CASSLGRGVNSPLHF

size: -
D: TRBD1
J: TRBJ2-5
V: TRBV10-3
DNA: TGTGCCATCAGTGATCTGACAGGGTTCGGGGAGACCCAGTACTTC
CDR3: CAISDLTGFGETQYF

size: -
D: -
J: TRBJ2-3
V: TRBV6-1
DNA: TGTGCCAGCAGTGAAGTGGGCCCCAAGGATACGCAGTATTTT
CDR3: CASSEVGPKDTQYF

size: -
D: TRBD1
J: TRBJ1-1
V: TRBV27
DNA: TGTGCCAGCAGTTTCTGGGCAGGGGGCGTTTTGAACACTGAAGCTTTCTTT
CDR3: CASSFWAGGVLNTEAFF

size: -
D: TRBD1
J: TRBJ1-6
V: TRBV11-3
DNA: TGTGCCAGCAGCTCGGGACAGCTAAATTCACCCCTCCACTTT
CDR3: CASSSGQLNSPLHF

size: -
D: -
J: TRBJ2-1
V: TRBV30
DNA: TGTGCCTGGATTAGGCTGGGAGGCAATGAGCAGTTCTTC
CDR3: CAWIRLGGNEQFF

size: -
D: -
J: TRBJ2-7
V: TRBV2
DNA: TGTGCCAGCAGTGAGGGCCGGTCGACCCTTTTTGGGCAGTACTTC
CDR3: CASSEGRSTLFGQYF

size: once
D: TRBD1
J: TRBJ2-2
V: TRBV5-1
DNA: TGCGCCAGCAGGACCGGGACAGCTGCTACCGGGGAGCTGTTTTTT
CDR3: CASRTGTAATGELFF

size: few
D: -
J: TRBJ2-1
V: TRBV7-9
DNA: TGTGCCAGCAGCTCGGATGACGGTCCAGGGTCCCAGAAGCAGTTCTTC
CDR3: CASSSDDGPGSQKQFF

size: -
D: -
J: TRBJ2-6
V: TRBV6-5
DNA: TGTGCCAGCAGGGTCGGGGGGGCCAACGTCCTGACTTTC
CDR3: CASRVGGANVLTF

size: -
D: TRBD2
J: TRBJ2-7
V: TRBV29-1
DNA: TGCAGCGTTGAAGGTTTAGCGGGAGGTTTGCACGAGCAGTACTTC
CDR3: CSVEGLAGGLHEQYF

size: -
D: TRBD2
J: TRBJ2-7
V: TRBV7-2
DNA: TGTGCCAGCAGCCTAGGGACTAGCGGGAATTACGAGCAGTACTTC
CDR3: CASSLGTSGNYEQYF

size: -
D: TRBD2
J: TRBJ2-3
V: TRBV27
DNA: TGTGCCAGCAGTACCTTAGCGGGGCGGACCCCTACGCAGTATTTT
CDR3: CASSTLAGRTPTQYF

size: -
D: TRBD2
J: TRBJ2-3
V: TRBV7-9
DNA: TGTGCCAGCAGCCCCTCCACTAGCGGACGCACAGATACGCAGTATTTT
CDR3: CASSPSTSGRTDTQYF

size: -
D: -
J: TRBJ2-4
V: TRBV3-1/TRBV3-2
DNA: TGTGCCAGCAGCCAGGGAGGACTAGCCAAAAACATTCAGTACTTC
CDR3: CASSQGGLAKNIQYF

size: -
D: TRBD2
J: TRBJ2-3
V: TRBV7-9
DNA: TGTGCCAGCAGCTTAGTGTACTGGGGGAGGGAAAACACAGATACGCAGTATTTT
CDR3: CASSLVYWGRENTDTQYF

size: -
D: -
J: TRBJ2-7
V: TRBV7-9
DNA: TGTGCCAGCACGACTAGTTACGAGCAGTACTTC
CDR3: CASTTSYEQYF

size: -
D: TRBD2
J: TRBJ2-7
V: TRBV3-1/TRBV3-2
DNA: TGTGCCAGCAGCCAACCTAGCGGGAGGGCCCCCCGGACCTACGAGCAGTACTTC
CDR3: CASSQPSGRAPRTYEQYF

size: -
D: -
J: TRBJ2-3
V: TRBV7-2
DNA: TGTGCCAGCACGTACCAAGGGACTGTCCCAGATACGCAGTATTTT
CDR3: CASTYQGTVPDTQYF

size: -
D: TRBD2
J: TRBJ2-3
V: TRBV18
DNA: TGTGCCAGCTCACCGCGTAGCGGGACCACAGATACGCAGTATTTT
CDR3: CASSPRSGTTDTQYF